A selection of T cell receptor beta chains follows, all from one sample in a study of T cell responses to AZD1222 COVID-19 vaccine. Libraries were prepared by immunoSEQ multiplex PCR; TCRdb keeps only in-frame clonotypes and omits some of them. Seen here are 130,000 or so clones, 80% to 95% observed once, and the top ten hold approximately 2%. The input for sequencing was peripheral blood, taken 28 days after the second AZD1222 dose. Every receptor here comes from an adult who received the AZD1222 COVID-19 vaccine. CDR3s include the opening cysteine and the closing phenylalanine or tryptophan.

V gene	J gene	CDR3 protein
TRBV5-4	TRBJ2-7	CASSFGDRGYEQYF
TRBV19	TRBJ2-5	CASSEWNQETQYF
TRBV12-3/TRBV12-4	TRBJ1-1	CASRGTGSEAFF
TRBV20-1	TRBJ2-5	CSAGRQETQYF
TRBV27	TRBJ1-1	CASSLSPSNTEAFF
TRBV6-1	TRBJ2-5	CASSENKGGLQETQYF
TRBV2	TRBJ1-1	CASSANIMNTEAFF
TRBV5-4	TRBJ2-3	CASSQPTGRSTDTQYF
TRBV9	TRBJ2-1	CASSSDGGSYNEQFF
TRBV28	TRBJ1-6	CASRTTDRGGWNSPLHF
TRBV5-1	TRBJ2-1	CASRTAGGPYNEQFF
TRBV9	TRBJ2-2	CASSVGSAGGVTGELFF
TRBV6-6	TRBJ1-4	CASIRQIATNEKLFF
TRBV6-5	TRBJ2-3	CASSRLDTQYF
TRBV30	TRBJ1-2	CAWSRDRPYGYTF
TRBV25-1	TRBJ2-3	CASISTSFDTQYF
TRBV11-3	TRBJ2-1	CASSLGGGPRNNEQFF
TRBV14	TRBJ2-1	CASSLNHRGTIQFF
TRBV11-2	TRBJ1-2	CASSEDRNYGYTF
TRBV4-2	TRBJ1-1	CASSQDVSGGRDRFAEAFF
TRBV2	TRBJ2-2	CASRAWGRNTGELFF
TRBV11-1	TRBJ1-1	CASSFGGRWDTEAFF
TRBV3-1/TRBV3-2	TRBJ1-2	CASSQLEGGYTF
TRBV6-5	TRBJ1-5	CASSGLLSREPQHF
TRBV19	TRBJ1-1	CASPPGSEGNTEAFF